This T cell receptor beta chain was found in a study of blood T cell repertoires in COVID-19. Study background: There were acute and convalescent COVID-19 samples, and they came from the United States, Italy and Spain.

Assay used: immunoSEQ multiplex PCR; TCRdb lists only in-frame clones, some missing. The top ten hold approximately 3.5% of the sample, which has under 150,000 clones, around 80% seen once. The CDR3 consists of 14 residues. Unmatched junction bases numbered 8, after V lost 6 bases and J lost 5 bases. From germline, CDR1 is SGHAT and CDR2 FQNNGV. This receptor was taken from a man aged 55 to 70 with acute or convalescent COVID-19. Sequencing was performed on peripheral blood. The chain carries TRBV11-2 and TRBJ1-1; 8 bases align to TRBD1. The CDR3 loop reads CASRATGEETEAFF. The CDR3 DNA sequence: TGTGCCAGCAGAGCGACAGGGGAGGAAACTGAAGCTTTCTTT.